This record covers a single T cell receptor (beta chain). Antigen specificity is unknown. Sequencing used immunoSEQ multiplex PCR; TCRdb keeps in-frame clones, though not all of them. The sample records 30,000 to 45,000 clones, about 93% being singletons. The data stem from a study of lymphopenia after photon versus proton radiotherapy. The CDR3 consists of 15 residues. Germline V gene sequence: CDR1 SGHDN, CDR2 FVKESK. Trimming took 2 bases from V and 7 from J; bases not matched to a gene: 7. Broader study findings: After lymphocyte nadir, photon-treated repertoires showed oligoclonal expansion, especially CD8+ Temra. Only patients who died were analyzed for survival; proton advantage is unproven. Larger post-nadir TCR diversity loss correlated inversely with survival in deceased patients. Photon-treated patients lost naive T cells and TCR diversity; proton-treated stayed stable.

J is TRBJ1-4 and V is TRBV14; TRBD1 matches 7 bases. Specimen: peripheral blood, collected from a patient treated with photon-based radiotherapy. The TCR originated in a man in his fifties or sixties with cholangiocarcinoma. The CDR3 here is CASSQHRNRGEKLFF. As DNA, the CDR3 is TGTGCCAGCAGCCAACACCGCAACAGGGGTGAAAAACTGTTTTTT.